The 24 T cell receptor beta chains below come from one sample, sequenced in a study of identical twins. MiXCR, run by TCRdb on the 5' RACE reads, gives a single entry per CDR3 protein. The sample lists approximately 680,000 distinct CDR3 sequences, roughly 6.6% occurring once. These same records also appear under a second study, on yellow fever vaccine responses in identical twins.

The source material was PBMCs. The receptors were gathered from a woman younger than 35 in good health.

The CDR3: CASSATPGQVLEQYV. CDR3 sequence (DNA): TGTGCCAGCAGTGCTACACCGGGACAGGTCTTGGAGCAGTACGTC. The chain employs TRBV6-1 and TRBJ2-7, with 8 bases fitting TRBD1. V lost 4 bases and J lost 7; bases outside the gene matches: 12. CDR1 is MNHNS and CDR2 is SASEGT in the germline V gene. The CDR3 contains 15 residues.

This clonotype came up a few times. The J gene is TRBJ2-4, the V gene TRBV20-1, with TRBD2 matching over 8 bases. Trimming cost V 4 bases and J 2 bases; bases outside gene matches: 4. The V gene's germline CDR1 is DFQATT and CDR2 SNEGSKA (reference sequence). This CDR3 region has 14 residues. CDR3 region: CSAKSGGTKNIQYF. As DNA, the CDR3 is TGCAGTGCTAAAAGCGGGGGAACCAAAAACATTCAGTACTTC.

The chain couples TRBV7-8 to TRBJ2-3; TRBD2 aligns across 11 bases. J lost 0 bases, V lost 3 bases, and 8 bases had no gene match. CDR3 length: 18 residues. Germline V gives CDR1 SGHVS, CDR2 FQNEAQ. The CDR3 here is CASSFASGGSSSTDTQYF. Written as DNA, the CDR3 is TGTGCCAGCAGCTTTGCTAGCGGGGGGTCTTCTAGCACAGATACGCAGTATTTT.

This clonotype has just a few counts. The V and J genes are TRBV7-9 and TRBJ2-6; D ambiguous. The germline gives CDR1 SEHNR, CDR2 FQNEAQ (reference sequence). Between the trimmed V and J ends, which lost 5 bases and 2 bases, there was a span of 7 bases. The CDR3 length is 14 residues. The CDR3 sequence is CASSLYPGANVLTF. The CDR3 DNA reads as TGTGCCAGCAGCCTATACCCTGGGGCCAACGTCCTGACTTTC.

This clonotype was counted only a few times. This sequence joins TRBV5-4 and TRBJ2-2, with 9 bases identical to TRBD2. After removal of 5 bases from V and 7 bases from J, the junction contained 9 bases not matched to a gene. Germline CDR1 SGHNT, CDR2 YYREEE (reference sequence). The CDR3 sequence is 15 residues long. CDR3 bases: TGTGCCAGCAGAGCGGGGGGCCCACCGGTCGGGGAGCTGTTTTTT. Its translation is CASRAGGPPVGELFF.

The V call is TRBV20-1, the J call TRBJ2-7, with D uncertain. CDR1 and CDR2 (germline): DFQATT, SNEGSKA (reference sequence). The CDR3 is 13 amino acids. V was shortened by 3 bases and J by 4 bases, with 13 bases between the two germline ends. The CDR3, as DNA: TGCAGTGCTAGTGGTGGAACGGTATACGAGCAGTACGTC. It codes for CSASGGTVYEQYV.

In this sample, this clonotype turned up many times. This chain links TRBV6-5 with TRBJ2-1; the match to TRBD2 covers 7 bases. Trimming took 4 bases from V and 6 from J; bases not matched to a gene: 15. CDR3 length equals 17 residues. Germline values: CDR1 MNHEY, CDR2 SVGAGI. CDR3 coding DNA: TGTGCCAGCAGTTCAATTTTTTCGCGGGAGAATATCAATGAGCAGTTCTTC. Amino acids: CASSSIFSRENINEQFF.

The chain employs TRBV27 and TRBJ2-2; 7 bases are shared with TRBD2. The trim removed 2 bases at V and 2 bases at J, leaving 8 bases unmatched. There are 17 residues in the CDR3. The germline gives CDR1 MNHEY, CDR2 SMNVEV (reference sequence). The CDR3 is CASSLVGLADNTGELFF. The CDR3 coding sequence is TGTGCCAGCAGTTTAGTCGGGCTAGCGGATAACACCGGGGAGCTGTTTTTT.

This clonotype was counted many times. The gene calls are TRBV27 and TRBJ2-3; D not certain. This CDR3 has 16 residues. Between the trimmed V and J ends, which lost 4 bases and 3 bases, there was a span of 17 bases. Germline V CDR1 and CDR2: MNHEY, SMNVEV (reference sequence). The CDR3 region has the DNA TGTGCCAGCAGTTCACCCCCGGTGGGCGCAACAGATACGCAGTATTTT. This translates into CASSSPPVGATDTQYF.

This clonotype was observed a handful of times. The chain uses TRBV10-2 and TRBJ1-1; D remains unclear. V lost 0 bases, J lost 8 bases, and 13 bases lay in between. The CDR3 is 14 amino acids. Germline CDR1 and CDR2: WSHSY and SAAADI. For the CDR3, the DNA is TGCGCCAGCAGTGAGTCCTACAATGGAGTGGAAGCTTTCTTT. Encoded protein: CASSESYNGVEAFF.

The chain has TRBV5-8 and TRBJ2-5, with D possibly matching TRBD1 (6 bases). Germline assignment: CDR1 SGHTS and CDR2 YDEGEE. The CDR3 totals 13 residues. Trimming took off 2 bases at V and 2 bases at J, with 7 bases between the two ends. The CDR3 spells CASSFDRQETQYF. The CDR3 nucleotides read TGTGCCAGCAGCTTTGACAGGCAAGAGACCCAGTACTTC.

The rearrangement links TRBV20-1 to TRBJ2-1; 16 nucleotides match TRBD2. Germline CDR1 is DFQATT and CDR2 is SNEGSKA (reference sequence). CDR3 size: 18 residues. Trimming removed 2 bases from V and 7 bases from J; junction bases left unmatched: 11. DNA of the CDR3: TGCAGTGCTAGAACGCCTGGGACTAGCGGGGGGGCCCTAAATGAGCAGTTCTTC. Protein product: CSARTPGTSGGALNEQFF.

At least ten counts were recorded for this clonotype. The genes are TRBV29-1 and TRBJ1-4; D not certain. Trimming shortened V by 7 bases and J by 3 bases, and 12 bases separated the two germline ends. Germline values: CDR1 SQVTM, CDR2 ANQGSEA. The CDR3 runs 13 residues. CDR3 coding DNA: TGCAGCGCCGCAAGGGAGGCTAATGAAAAACTGTTTTTT. Translated: CSAAREANEKLFF.

V is TRBV15 and J is TRBJ1-6; D gene unclear. The CDR3 totals 15 residues. Germline CDR1 and CDR2: LNHNV and YYDKDF (reference sequence). The V gene lost 0 bases and the J gene lost 4 bases, with 7 bases spanning the gap. In nucleotides, the CDR3 is TGTGCCACCAGCAGAGAGGTGACTTATAATTCACCCCTCCACTTT. It specifies CATSREVTYNSPLHF.

This clonotype was counted many times. V usage is TRBV5-6 and J usage is TRBJ1-1, with D unclear. The ends were cut back, 0 bases at V and 7 bases at J, with 13 bases in the middle. Germline CDR1 SGHDT, CDR2 YYEEEE. The CDR3 covers 14 residues. CDR3 residues: CASSLGTVYIEAFF. CDR3 sequence (DNA): TGTGCCAGCAGCTTGGGTACAGTCTACATTGAAGCTTTCTTT.

The chain joins TRBV4-1 to TRBJ2-1; D may be TRBD2 (6 bases). CDR1 and CDR2 (germline): MGHRA, YSYEKL. The CDR3 sequence is 16 residues long. V dropped 4 bases and J dropped 2 bases, with 15 bases sitting between them. CDR3 DNA sequence: TGCGCCAGCAGCCTCGTAGAGCCGGGGGCCTACAATGAGCAGTTCTTC. It yields the protein CASSLVEPGAYNEQFF.

In its sample, this clonotype was seen a few times. The chain employs TRBV24-1 and TRBJ2-1; D is unresolved. Looked up from germline, CDR1 is KGHDR and CDR2 is SFDVKD. CDR3 length: 13 residues. V was clipped by 1 base and J by 5 bases, with 5 bases between them. CDR3 in amino acids: CATSDFTDNEQFF. The CDR3, as DNA: TGTGCCACCAGTGATTTTACGGACAATGAGCAGTTCTTC.

The rearrangement joins TRBV20-1 to TRBJ2-7, with 7 bases fitting TRBD1. The germline V gene has CDR1 DFQATT and CDR2 SNEGSKA (reference sequence). Unmatched junction bases numbered 8, after V lost 5 bases and J lost 1 base. This CDR3 is 14 amino acids long. The CDR3 nucleotides read TGCAGTGCTGGCCGGGACAGCTCATCCTACGAGCAGTACGTC. Translation: CSAGRDSSSYEQYV.

The chain uses TRBV5-1 and TRBJ2-5; 9 bases match TRBD2. Germline V gene sequence: CDR1 SGHRS, CDR2 YFSETQ. This CDR3 contains 15 residues. Unmatched junction bases numbered 3, after V lost 1 base and J lost 2 bases. The CDR3 protein is CASSLLAGKQETQYF. The CDR3 coding sequence is TGCGCCAGCAGCTTGCTAGCGGGAAAGCAAGAGACCCAGTACTTC. Full variable domain (rest looked up from reference TRBV5-1 and TRBJ2-5): KAGVTQTPRYLIKTRGQQVTLSCSPISGHRSVSWYQQTPGQGLQFLFEYFSETQRNKGNFPGRFSGRQFSNSRSEMNVSTLELGDSALYLCASSLLAGKQETQYFGPGTRLLVL.

The chain has TRBV28 and TRBJ2-6; 9 bases are shared with TRBD1. Trimming took 8 bases from V and 2 from J; bases not matched to a gene: 7. The V gene's germline CDR1 is MDHEN and CDR2 SYDVKM. CDR3 length: 16 residues. CDR3 residues: CASYTGGRAGANVLTF. The DNA for the CDR3 is TGTGCCAGCTATACAGGGGGCAGGGCTGGGGCCAACGTCCTGACTTTC. Drawing the rest from reference TRBV28 and TRBJ2-6, the complete variable domain is DVKVTQSSRYLVKRTGEKVFLECVQDMDHENMFWYRQDPGLGLRLIYFSYDVKMKEKGDIPEGYSVSREKKERFSLILESASTNQTSMYLCASYTGGRAGANVLTFGAGSRLTVL.

The CDR3 sequence: CASTHVTDSNTGELFF. The CDR3 DNA sequence: TGTGCCAGCACCCACGTGACGGATTCGAACACCGGGGAGCTGTTTTTT. V gene TRBV6-2 or TRBV6-3 combines with J gene TRBJ2-2; D gene ambiguous. Trimming cost V 7 bases and J 0 bases, with 15 bases left between them. The CDR3 spans 16 residues. The germline V gene has CDR1 MNHEY and CDR2 SVGEGT.

The chain combines TRBV5-1 with TRBJ2-3, with D possibly being TRBD2 (5 bases). Germline V gene sequence: CDR1 SGHRS, CDR2 YFSETQ. The ends were cut back, 1 base at V and 3 bases at J, with 21 bases in the middle. There are 18 residues in the CDR3. CDR3: CASSLSPYGAGLTDTQYF. In DNA, the CDR3 is TGCGCCAGCAGCTTGTCCCCGTATGGCGCGGGCTTAACAGATACGCAGTATTTT. The variable domain in full, completed from reference TRBV5-1 and TRBJ2-3, reads KAGVTQTPRYLIKTRGQQVTLSCSPISGHRSVSWYQQTPGQGLQFLFEYFSETQRNKGNFPGRFSGRQFSNSRSEMNVSTLELGDSALYLCASSLSPYGAGLTDTQYFGPGTRLTVL.

This clonotype was counted ten times or more. The chain couples TRBV12-3 or TRBV12-4 to TRBJ2-3; D uncertain. The CDR3 has 13 residues. With 5 bases removed from V and 3 bases from J, the gap between germline ends came to 9 bases. CDR3 sequence reads: CASSSHPTDTQYF. DNA of the CDR3: TGTGCCAGCAGTAGCCATCCGACAGATACGCAGTATTTT.

J is TRBJ1-3 and V is TRBV20-1; D call uncertain. The CDR3 sequence is 14 residues long. CDR1 and CDR2 (germline): DFQATT, SNEGSKA (reference sequence). Trimming took 0 bases from V and 5 from J, leaving 11 bases between them. The chain's CDR3 is CSARDGWARNTIYF. In DNA form, the CDR3 reads TGCAGTGCTAGAGATGGTTGGGCAAGAAACACCATATATTTT.